This T cell receptor beta chain was profiled in a study of spatial heterogeneity in lung cancer. Study overall: Sequencing consistently turned up more beta-chain sequences than alpha-chain sequences. There were, on average, more than eight raw-read appearances for each unique TCR and UMI combination. The study's findings and limits: Ubiquitous expanded tumor TCRs appeared in blood more at resection than follow-up.

V was trimmed by 0 bases and J by 10 bases, leaving 13 bases between them. This CDR3 is 15 amino acids long. Germline V lookup: CDR1 SGHTA, CDR2 FQGNSA. A few counts support this clonotype. The antigen is undetermined. This sample's time point: sample taken at primary tumor resection. Material for sequencing was whole RNA from tumor, nontumor lung or frozen PBMC, left unsorted. Individually, TCR cDNA molecules were each labelled with a unique molecular identifier. TCRdb re-called the 5' RACE reads with MiXCR, one entry per CDR3 protein. The sample records 85,000 to 100,000 distinct CDR3 sequences, roughly 12% being singletons.

The TCR comes from a male donor with early-stage non-small cell lung cancer. Sequencing used PBMCs, obtained at surgery. V usage is TRBV7-2 and J usage is TRBJ1-6, with D perhaps matching TRBD1 (6 bases). The CDR3 DNA reads as TGTGCCAGCAGCTTAGCGTGGGGGGCGCGGTCACCCCTCCACTTT. Translating gives CASSLAWGARSPLHF.